This TCR beta chain was profiled in a study of cytomegalovirus exposure and HLA in healthy donors. The study, taken as a whole, reports: Usually a TCR sequence was rare, but some public TCRs were found in many donors. By a later analysis, the bulk of CMV-associated TCR beta chains appeared HLA-restricted.

Germline loops: CDR1 MDHEN, CDR2 SYDVKM. CDR3 size: 15 residues. Trimming at V came to 3 bases and at J to 3 bases, leaving 5 bases not matched to a gene. In regard to this clone: Its target is unknown.

There were likely unrecorded immune exposures, though donors were nominally healthy when sampled. The primer mix had 60 Vbeta and 13 Jbeta primers. Sequencing was performed with immunoSEQ multiplex PCR; in TCRdb, only in-frame clones are kept and a portion is missing. The table records approximately 200,000 clones, less than 85% of them present only once. The rearrangement uses TRBV28 and TRBJ2-7; 10 bases map to TRBD1. This receptor was taken from a man aged 30-40 years in good health and CMV-seropositive. The material sequenced was PBMCs. CDR3 residues: CASSFTWTGGYEQYF. CDR3 DNA sequence: TGTGCCAGCAGTTTCACCTGGACAGGGGGCTACGAGCAGTACTTC. Full variable domain (missing parts from reference TRBV28 and TRBJ2-7): DVKVTQSSRYLVKRTGEKVFLECVQDMDHENMFWYRQDPGLGLRLIYFSYDVKMKEKGDIPEGYSVSREKKERFSLILESASTNQTSMYLCASSFTWTGGYEQYFGPGTRLTVT.